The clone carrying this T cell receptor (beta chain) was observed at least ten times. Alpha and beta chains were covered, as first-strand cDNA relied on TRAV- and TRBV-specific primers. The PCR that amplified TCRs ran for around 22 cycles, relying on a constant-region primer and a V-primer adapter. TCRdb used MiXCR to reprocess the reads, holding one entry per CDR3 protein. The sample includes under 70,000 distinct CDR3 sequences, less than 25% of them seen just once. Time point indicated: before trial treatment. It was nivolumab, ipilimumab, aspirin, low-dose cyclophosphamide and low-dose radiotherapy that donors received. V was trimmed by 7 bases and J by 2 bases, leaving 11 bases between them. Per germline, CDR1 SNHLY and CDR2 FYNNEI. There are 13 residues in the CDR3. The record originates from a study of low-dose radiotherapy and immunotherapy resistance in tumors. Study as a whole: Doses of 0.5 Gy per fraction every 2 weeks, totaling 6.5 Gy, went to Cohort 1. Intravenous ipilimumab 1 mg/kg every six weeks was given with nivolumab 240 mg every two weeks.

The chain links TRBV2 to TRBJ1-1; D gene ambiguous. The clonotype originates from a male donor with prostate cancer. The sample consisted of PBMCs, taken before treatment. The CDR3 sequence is CASKRSGNTEAFF. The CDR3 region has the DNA TGTGCCAGCAAGCGGTCGGGAAACACTGAAGCTTTCTTT.